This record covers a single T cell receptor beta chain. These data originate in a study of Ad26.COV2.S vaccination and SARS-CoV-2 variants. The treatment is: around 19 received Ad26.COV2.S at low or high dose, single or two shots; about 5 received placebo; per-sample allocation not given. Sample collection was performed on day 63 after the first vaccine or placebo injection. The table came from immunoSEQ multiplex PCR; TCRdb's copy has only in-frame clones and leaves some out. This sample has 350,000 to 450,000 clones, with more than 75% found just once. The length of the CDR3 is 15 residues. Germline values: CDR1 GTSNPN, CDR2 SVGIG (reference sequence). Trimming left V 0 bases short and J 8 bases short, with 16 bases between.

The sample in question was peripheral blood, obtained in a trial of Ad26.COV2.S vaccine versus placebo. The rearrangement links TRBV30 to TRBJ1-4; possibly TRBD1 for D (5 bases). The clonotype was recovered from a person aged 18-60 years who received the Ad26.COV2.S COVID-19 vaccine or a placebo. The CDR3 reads CAWSVSIRVREKLFF. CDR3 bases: TGTGCCTGGAGTGTTTCAATCAGGGTACGGGAAAAACTGTTTTTT.